What follows describes a single T cell receptor (beta chain). This sample was included in a study of cytomegalovirus exposure and HLA in healthy donors. Among the donors, all were healthy bone marrow donors. Germline lookup yields CDR1 KGHSH and CDR2 LQKENI. This CDR3 has 16 amino acids. Unmatched junction bases numbered 4, after V lost 2 bases and J lost 3 bases. The PCR was carried out with 60 Vbeta primers and 13 Jbeta primers. The method was immunoSEQ multiplex PCR; TCRdb's version includes in-frame clones alone and lacks a portion of them. The repertoire table contains around 100,000 clones. Sequencing was done on a sample of PBMCs. This receptor was taken from a middle-aged man in good health and CMV-seropositive. This chain uses TRBV18 with TRBJ2-7, with 13 nucleotides matching TRBD2. The CDR3 DNA reads TGTGCCAGCTCACCAATAGGGACTAGCGGGAACTACGAGCAGTACTTC. Translation: CASSPIGTSGNYEQYF. Using reference TRBV18 and TRBJ2-7 for the parts outside the CDR3, the full variable domain is NAGVMQNPRHLVRRRGQEARLRCSPMKGHSHVYWYRQLPEEGLKFMVYLQKENIIDESGMPKERFSAEFPKEGPSILRIQQVVRGDSAAYFCASSPIGTSGNYEQYFGPGTRLTVT.